This T cell receptor beta chain was captured by sequencing in a study of blood T cell repertoires in COVID-19. Study background: COVID-19 samples from acute and convalescent phases originated in the United States, Italy and Spain.

Germline V gene lookup returns CDR1 SGHNT and CDR2 YYREEE (reference sequence). The CDR3 totals 16 residues. V lost 4 bases and J lost 0; bases outside the gene matches: 7. As handled by the study authors: For nucleated cells, counts were estimated from reference gene primer amplification. The data were produced by immunoSEQ multiplex PCR, yet TCRdb's version contains in-frame clones alone and is incomplete. V and J calls and clone size are copied from that table; D and trimming were computed from the DNA. The repertoire holds around 220,000 clones, with around 87% as singletons. The TCR originated in a woman aged 25 to 39 with acute COVID-19. Sequences were obtained from PBMCs or T cells enriched from blood (not recorded which). The rearrangement joins TRBV5-4 to TRBJ2-4; 7 bases fit TRBD1. For the CDR3, the DNA is TGTGCCAGCAGCGGACCCGGGACAGAAGCCAAAAACATTCAGTACTTC. Translated: CASSGPGTEAKNIQYF.